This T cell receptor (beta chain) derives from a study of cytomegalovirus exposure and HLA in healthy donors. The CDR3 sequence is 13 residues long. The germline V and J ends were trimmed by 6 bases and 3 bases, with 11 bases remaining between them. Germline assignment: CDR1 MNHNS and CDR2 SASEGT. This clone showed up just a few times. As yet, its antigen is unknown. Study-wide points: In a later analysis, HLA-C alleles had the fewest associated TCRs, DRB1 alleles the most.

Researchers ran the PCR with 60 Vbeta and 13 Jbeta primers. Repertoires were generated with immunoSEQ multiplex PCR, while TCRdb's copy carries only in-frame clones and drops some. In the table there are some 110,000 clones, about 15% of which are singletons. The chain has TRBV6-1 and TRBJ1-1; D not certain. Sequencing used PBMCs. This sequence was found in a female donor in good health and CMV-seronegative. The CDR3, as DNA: TGTGCCAGCAGGTCGGTCCGGGACACTGAAGCTTTCTTT. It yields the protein CASRSVRDTEAFF.